These 19 T cell receptor beta chains originate from one sample sequenced in a study of T cells in Graves' hyperthyroidism and ophthalmopathy. RNA transcripts were the template for amplifying TCR beta CDR3 regions. The TCR CDR3 was amplified in a first-round RT-PCR using the HTBI primer set. TCRdb reprocessed the multiplex PCR reads via MiXCR and lists one record per CDR3 protein. The sample shows under 550,000 distinct CDR3 sequences, about 20% of them seen only once. The sequencing input was blood. The receptors derive from a man aged 35 to 55 with Graves' ophthalmopathy.

This clonotype was recorded a few times. V gene TRBV24-1 combines with J gene TRBJ2-2, with 9 bases aligning to TRBD2. V shed 0 bases and J 5 bases; nucleotides not matched to a gene: 6. The length of the CDR3 is 17 residues. Per the germline V gene, CDR1 is KGHDR and CDR2 is SFDVKD. The CDR3 spells CATSDLGSGSGTGELFF. Here the CDR3 DNA reads TGTGCCACCAGTGATTTGGGTAGCGGGAGCGGTACCGGGGAGCTGTTTTTT.

This clonotype was seen only a few times. The rearrangement joins TRBV7-2 to TRBJ2-3; D remains ambiguous. This CDR3 is built from 13 residues. CDR1 and CDR2 (germline): SGHTA, FQGNSA. V gave up 3 bases and J gave up 3 bases, with 7 bases separating them. This CDR3 is CASSFAETDTQYF. The CDR3 DNA follows: TGTGCCAGCAGCTTTGCGGAGACAGATACGCAGTATTTT.

This clonotype has ten or more counts. The chain is built from TRBV7-2 and TRBJ2-7; D unclear. Trimming shortened V by 1 base and J by 4 bases, and 14 bases separated the two germline ends. Looked up from germline, CDR1 is SGHTA and CDR2 is FQGNSA. The CDR3 consists of 15 residues. The CDR3 sequence is CASSLGAVLRYEQYF. CDR3 nucleotide sequence: TGTGCCAGCAGCTTAGGGGCGGTGTTGAGGTACGAGCAGTACTTC.

This clonotype was seen a few times. The CDR3 region is CASSSLAGAYNEQFF. In nucleotides, the CDR3 is TGTGCCAGCAGCTCACTAGCGGGGGCCTACAATGAGCAGTTCTTC. The chain joins TRBV5-6 to TRBJ2-1; TRBD2 aligns across 11 bases. V was pared by 3 bases and J by 2 bases, with 1 base of the junction left unmatched. The CDR3 length is 15 residues. The germline gives CDR1 SGHDT, CDR2 YYEEEE.

A word on this clonotype: A single base separates this from a much larger clone, so it may be a read error. Lacking the conserved final phenylalanine or tryptophan, this CDR3 likely reflects a read error. V is TRBV7-3 and J is TRBJ2-5; 13 nucleotides align to TRBD2. The length of the CDR3 is 16 residues. Germline V lookup: CDR1 SGHTA, CDR2 FQGTGA. The ends lost 5 bases at V and 5 bases at J; junction bases unmatched: 8. The CDR3 region has the DNA TGTGCCAGCAGCCGGACTAGCGGGGGAATTCAGGAGACCCAGTACCTC. As protein: CASSRTSGGIQETQYL.

The chain carries TRBV5-1 and TRBJ1-6; D unresolved. V lost 0 bases to trimming and J lost 3 bases, with 13 bases between them. This CDR3 is 17 amino acids long. Germline values: CDR1 SGHRS, CDR2 YFSETQ. The CDR3: CASSLGEGRLYNSPLHF. CDR3 bases: TGCGCCAGCAGCTTGGGGGAGGGCCGTCTCTATAATTCACCCCTCCACTTT.

In this sample, this clonotype turned up a few times. This chain joins TRBV14 and TRBJ2-7; the D is unclear. CDR3 length: 14 amino acids. Germline values: CDR1 SGHDN, CDR2 FVKESK. Trimming left V 0 bases short and J 4 bases short, with 10 bases between. The CDR3 spells CASSQDAVGYEQYF. The DNA of the CDR3 is TGTGCCAGCAGCCAAGATGCGGTGGGGTACGAGCAGTACTTC.

The J gene is TRBJ1-2, the V gene TRBV18; a possible D gene is TRBD1 (5 bases). Trimming pared 4 bases from V and 3 bases from J, leaving 12 bases between. CDR1 is KGHSH, CDR2 LQKENI, per germline. The CDR3 length is 14 residues. In DNA form, the CDR3 reads TGTGCCAGCTCACAAGACAGCGACTACTATGGCTACACCTTC. This gives the protein CASSQDSDYYGYTF.

The V and J genes are TRBV10-3 and TRBJ1-2; TRBD1 matches at 12 bases. Per the germline V gene, CDR1 is ENHRY and CDR2 is SYGVKD. V was pared by 4 bases and J by 3 bases, with 6 bases of the junction left unmatched. This CDR3 spans 16 amino acids. The CDR3 region is CAISAGTGGADYGYTF. The CDR3 DNA is TGTGCCATCAGTGCCGGGACAGGGGGCGCCGACTATGGCTACACCTTC.

The chain has TRBV30 and TRBJ2-1; tentatively, D is TRBD1 or TRBD2 (6 bases each). Trimming removed 6 bases at V and 9 bases at J, with 21 bases between. CDR1 is GTSNPN and CDR2 is SVGIG in the germline V gene (reference sequence). This CDR3 has 14 residues. CDR3 sequence: CACSRGTRGVEQFF. CDR3 in DNA: TGTGCCTGCTCACGCGGGACAAGGGGCGTTGAGCAGTTCTTC. The entire variable domain, with the rest obtained from reference TRBV30 and TRBJ2-1, is as follows: SQTIHQWPATLVQPVGSPLSLECTVEGTSNPNLYWYRQAAGRGLQLLFYSVGIGQISSEVPQNLSASRPQDRQFILSSKKLLLSDSGFYLCACSRGTRGVEQFFGPGTRLTVL.

A few counts support this clonotype. CDR3 region: CAWSGKGTGEKLFF. The CDR3 DNA is TGTGCCTGGAGTGGAAAAGGAACGGGTGAAAAACTGTTTTTT. The rearrangement joins TRBV30 to TRBJ1-4; D not resolved. CDR3 length: 14 amino acids. Trimming took off 1 base at V and 7 bases at J, with 13 bases between the two ends. Germline V gives CDR1 GTSNPN, CDR2 SVGIG (reference sequence).

This chain connects TRBV7-8 to TRBJ1-2, with D uncertain. The length of the CDR3 is 13 residues. V dropped 3 bases and J dropped 2 bases, with 7 bases sitting between them. CDR1 is SGHVS, CDR2 FQNEAQ, per germline. The CDR3 sequence is CASSFPLNYGYTF. CDR3 nucleotides: TGTGCCAGCAGCTTTCCCCTCAACTATGGCTACACCTTC.

This clonotype was seen at least ten times. The CDR3 DNA is TGTGCCAGCAGTTCCCCCCCGCTAGCCTACGAGCAGTACTTC. Its protein product is CASSSPPLAYEQYF. The rearrangement joins TRBV28 to TRBJ2-7; unclear D gene. This CDR3 comprises 14 residues. Trimming left V 4 bases short and J 2 bases short, with 12 bases between. Germline values: CDR1 MDHEN, CDR2 SYDVKM.

In regard to this clonotype: Mismatch with germline at one junction end may stem from a read error. V is TRBV5-4 and J is TRBJ2-1; D unresolved. The CDR3 loop spans 15 amino acids. Germline CDR1 is SGHNT and CDR2 is YYREEE (reference sequence). Here the CDR3 reads CASSPSRPSDNEQFF. The CDR3 bases are TGTGCCAGCAGCCCCTCGCGGCCCTCCGACAATGAGCAGTTCTTC.

This clonotype was counted a few times. The chain uses TRBV5-1 and TRBJ1-2; no clear D gene. CDR3 length: 14 residues. V was shortened by 3 bases and J by 3 bases, with 12 bases between the two germline ends. Germline assignment: CDR1 SGHRS and CDR2 YFSETQ. CDR3 in amino acids: CASSSTSTYYGYTF. In DNA form, the CDR3 reads TGCGCCAGCAGCTCTACGTCCACGTACTATGGCTACACCTTC. Supplemented by reference TRBV5-1 and TRBJ1-2, the full variable domain reads KAGVTQTPRYLIKTRGQQVTLSCSPISGHRSVSWYQQTPGQGLQFLFEYFSETQRNKGNFPGRFSGRQFSNSRSEMNVSTLELGDSALYLCASSSTSTYYGYTFGSGTRLTVV.

Many counts were recorded for this clonotype. The CDR3 reads CASSPTAGTEAFF. The CDR3 coding sequence is TGTGCCAGCAGCCCGACAGCGGGCACTGAAGCTTTCTTT. The chain is built from TRBV13 and TRBJ1-1; tentative D call: TRBD1 (5 bases). V was trimmed by 5 bases and J by 4 bases, leaving 11 bases between them. The CDR3 spans 13 residues. CDR1 is PRHDT and CDR2 is FYEKMQ in the germline V gene (reference sequence).

The genes are TRBV12-5 and TRBJ1-5; possible D gene TRBD1, 5 bases. Germline CDR1 is LGHNT and CDR2 is FRNRAP. V was pared by 0 bases and J by 5 bases, with 14 bases between. The CDR3 consists of 16 residues. This CDR3 reads CASGLVGTVLHQPQHF. DNA for the CDR3: TGTGCTAGTGGTTTGGTAGGGACCGTACTCCATCAGCCCCAGCATTTT. Looking up the rest from reference TRBV12-5 and TRBJ1-5 gives the full variable domain: DARVTQTPRHKVTEMGQEVTMRCQPILGHNTVFWYRQTMMQGLELLAYFRNRAPLDDSGMPKDRFSAEMPDATLATLKIQPSEPRDSAVYFCASGLVGTVLHQPQHFGDGTRLSIL.

This clonotype was found many times. The chain links TRBV5-1 to TRBJ2-5, with D possibly being TRBD1 (5 bases). Deletions cut 3 bases from V and 2 bases from J, with 8 bases between. CDR1 is SGHRS, CDR2 YFSETQ, per germline. This CDR3 region has 13 residues. In DNA, the CDR3 is TGCGCCAGCAGCTCCGACAGACAAGAGACCCAGTACTTC. Encoded protein: CASSSDRQETQYF.

This clonotype was observed a handful of times. The rearrangement uses TRBV5-1 and TRBJ2-3; 10 bases are shared with TRBD2. The germline CDR1 and CDR2 sequences are SGHRS and YFSETQ. The J segment lost 3 bases and the V segment lost 5 bases, leaving 6 bases of the junction unmatched. The CDR3 covers 15 residues. CDR3 sequence: CASSSTSGKTDTQYF. The CDR3 nucleotides read TGCGCCAGCAGTTCTACTAGCGGGAAGACAGATACGCAGTATTTT.